Below, 14 T cell receptor beta chains from the same sample are listed, as sequenced in a study of T cells in Graves' hyperthyroidism and ophthalmopathy. Researchers took RNA transcripts and amplified the TCR beta CDR3 regions from them. The HTBI primer set was used in a first-round RT-PCR of the TCR CDR3. Each CDR3 protein is one row after TCRdb ran MiXCR on the multiplex PCR reads. In the table there are fewer than 450,000 distinct CDR3 sequences, around 20% of which are singletons. The source material was blood. These receptors were obtained from a man younger than 35 with Graves' ophthalmopathy.

A few counts support this clonotype. The chain joins TRBV18 to TRBJ2-6; D is undetermined. The CDR3 runs to 16 residues. V was clipped by 5 bases and J by 2 bases, with 13 bases between them. From germline, CDR1 is KGHSH and CDR2 LQKENI. DNA of the CDR3: TGTGCCAGCTCAACGGGTGTAACGGCTGGGGCCAACGTCCTGACTTTC. It codes for CASSTGVTAGANVLTF.

The chain carries TRBV6-1 and TRBJ2-7; 8 positions agree with TRBD1. The V gene's germline CDR1 is MNHNS and CDR2 SASEGT. The V segment lost 6 bases and the J segment 0 bases; nucleotides outside the gene matches: 7. The CDR3 runs to 15 residues. CDR3 residues: CASRARQGSSYEQYF. The DNA for the CDR3 is TGTGCCAGCAGGGCGAGACAGGGGAGCTCCTACGAGCAGTACTTC.

This clonotype showed up many times. V and J are TRBV20-1 and TRBJ1-1; D is undetermined. V was pared by 6 bases and J by 1 base, with 15 bases between. This CDR3 has 14 residues. The germline CDR1 and CDR2 sequences are DFQATT and SNEGSKA (reference sequence). DNA of the CDR3: TGCAGTGCACACAGCCAACTAACGAACACTGAAGCTTTCTTT. Translated: CSAHSQLTNTEAFF.

This chain links TRBV19 with TRBJ1-6; no clear D gene. CDR3 length: 14 residues. V lost 6 bases, J lost 8 bases, and 14 bases lay in between. Germline CDR1 and CDR2: LNHDA and SQIVND (reference sequence). The CDR3 protein is CASSPTSVDSPLHF. The CDR3 DNA reads as TGTGCCAGTAGCCCGACGTCGGTAGATTCACCCCTCCACTTT. The full variable domain, its missing parts supplied by reference TRBV19 and TRBJ1-6, is DGGITQSPKYLFRKEGQNVTLSCEQNLNHDAMYWYRQDPGQGLRLIYYSQIVNDFQKGDIAEGYSVSREKKESFPLTVTSAQKNPTAFYLCASSPTSVDSPLHFGNGTRLTVT.

At least ten counts were recorded for this clonotype. The chain joins TRBV20-1 to TRBJ2-7; a weak D match, TRBD2 (5 bases). The V end was cut by 1 base, the J end by 4 bases, with 14 bases between. Germline CDR1 DFQATT, CDR2 SNEGSKA (reference sequence). This CDR3 contains 14 residues. In DNA form, the CDR3 reads TGCAGTGCTAGAGGTGACTACCCTCTATACGAGCAGTACTTC. This codes for CSARGDYPLYEQYF.

In its sample, this clonotype was seen many times. The chain combines TRBV11-2 with TRBJ1-5; unclear D gene. There are 17 residues in the CDR3. V was shortened by 1 base and J by 0 bases, with 13 bases between the two germline ends. Germline assignment: CDR1 SGHAT and CDR2 FQNNGV. For the CDR3, the DNA is TGTGCCAGCAGCTTAGGAGCGGACCCTGGTAGCAATCAGCCCCAGCATTTT. Translated: CASSLGADPGSNQPQHF.

This clonotype appeared many times. This chain connects TRBV5-1 to TRBJ1-1; no definite D call. The V end was cut by 0 bases, the J end by 4 bases, with 10 bases between. The CDR3 loop spans 14 amino acids. From germline, CDR1 is SGHRS and CDR2 YFSETQ. CDR3 region: CASSLEWEGTEAFF. CDR3 in DNA: TGCGCCAGCAGCTTGGAGTGGGAGGGCACTGAAGCTTTCTTT.

V gene TRBV11-2 combines with J gene TRBJ2-7; 13 positions match TRBD2. Per germline, CDR1 SGHAT and CDR2 FQNNGV. The CDR3 covers 15 residues. V lost 0 bases and J lost 6; bases outside the gene matches: 2. This CDR3 is CASSLELAGGPEQYF. The CDR3 DNA reads TGTGCCAGCAGCTTAGAACTAGCGGGGGGGCCCGAGCAGTACTTC.

The V call is TRBV10-3, the J call TRBJ1-2; D perhaps matches TRBD1 (6 bases). Deletions cut 8 bases from V and 8 bases from J, with 18 bases between. The CDR3 has 13 residues. The germline V gene encodes CDR1 ENHRY and CDR2 SYGVKD. CDR3 region: CAILSQGSEGYTF. In DNA, the CDR3 is TGTGCCATCCTTAGCCAGGGGAGTGAGGGCTACACCTTC.

This clonotype was seen repeatedly, ten times or more. V and J are TRBV7-3 and TRBJ1-1; D uncertain. The V gene lost 5 bases and the J gene lost 4 bases, with 11 bases spanning the gap. The CDR3 is 13 residues long. The germline V gene has CDR1 SGHTA and CDR2 FQGTGA. The CDR3, as DNA: TGTGCCAGCAGCCGAACACAAGGCACTGAAGCTTTCTTT. This codes for CASSRTQGTEAFF.

This clonotype was seen many times. The chain carries TRBV11-3 and TRBJ2-5, with 12 bases identical to TRBD2. CDR1 SGHNT and CDR2 YENEEA come from the germline V gene. This CDR3 spans 15 amino acids. J was trimmed by 5 bases and V by 1 base; bases with no gene match: 2. The CDR3 bases are TGTGCCAGCAGCTTAGGCGGGACTAGCGGGGAGACCCAGTACTTC. This translates into CASSLGGTSGETQYF.

This clonotype was picked up many times. This rearrangement joins TRBV27 to TRBJ2-5, with D perhaps TRBD1 or TRBD2 (5 bases each). The CDR3 covers 15 residues. CDR1 is MNHEY, CDR2 SMNVEV, per germline (reference sequence). V dropped 8 bases and J dropped 5 bases, with 21 bases sitting between them. CDR3 residues: CASSIARGVQETQYF. CDR3 DNA: TGTGCCAGCTCAATCGCGCGAGGGGTTCAGGAGACCCAGTACTTC.

The chain carries TRBV6-1 and TRBJ1-1; a weak D match, TRBD1 (6 bases). CDR3 length: 15 amino acids. Germline values: CDR1 MNHNS, CDR2 SASEGT. Trimming cost V 5 bases and J 4 bases, with 17 bases left between them. In nucleotides, the CDR3 is TGTGCCAGCAGTTGGGGAGGGGGGGGGAGCACTGAAGCTTTCTTT. Encoded protein: CASSWGGGGSTEAFF.

This clonotype appeared many times. V and J are TRBV11-1 and TRBJ2-3, with 8 bases identical to TRBD2. Germline V CDR1 and CDR2: SGHAT, FQDESV (reference sequence). Trimming at V came to 5 bases and at J to 0 bases, leaving 4 bases not matched to a gene. The CDR3 has 15 residues. This CDR3 is CASSPTGGSTDTQYF. The CDR3 region has the DNA TGTGCCAGCAGCCCTACGGGGGGGAGCACAGATACGCAGTATTTT.